Sequencing of this T cell receptor beta chain was carried out in a study of cytomegalovirus exposure and HLA in healthy donors. Primers included in the PCR were 60 Vbeta and 13 Jbeta primers. Libraries were prepared by immunoSEQ multiplex PCR; TCRdb keeps only in-frame clonotypes and omits some of them. Among roughly 200,000 clones listed, under 85% were seen once. The V gene end was trimmed by 8 bases and the J gene end by 8 bases; junction bases not matched to a gene: 13. This CDR3 region has 14 residues. CDR1 and CDR2 from the germline V gene are MNHEY and SVGAGI. This rearrangement joins TRBV6-5 to TRBJ1-2; 8 bases are a match to TRBD1. The sequenced sample was PBMCs. The receptor was isolated from a male donor in good health and CMV-seronegative. CDR3 region: CASCEVGQGQGYTF. DNA of the CDR3: TGTGCCAGCTGCGAGGTCGGACAGGGACAAGGCTACACCTTC.